This TCR beta chain was found in a study of blood T cells in healthy people across ages. Alongside a J-beta primer mix, a sample-barcoded 5' primer served in a second PCR lasting about 7 to 11 cycles. A template-switch adaptor containing 12 random nucleotides labeled each cDNA molecule. A single record per CDR3 protein comes from TCRdb applying MiXCR to the 5' RACE reads. The sample lists 1.5 million to 2 million distinct CDR3 sequences, roughly 28% occurring once. General study points: Per million T cells, TCR beta diversity dropped about linearly as age rose.

Each donor had approximately 10 milliliters of peripheral blood drawn. About this clonotype: The antigen is unknown.

CDR1 LGHNA and CDR2 YSLEER come from the germline V gene. This CDR3 spans 18 amino acids. V gave up 1 base and J gave up 0 bases; unmatched junction bases: 8. Sequenced sample: blood. The chain employs TRBV4-3 and TRBJ2-7; 11 bases align to TRBD2. This clonotype was sampled from a woman aged 30 to 39 in good health. The CDR3 DNA sequence: TGCGCCAGCAGCCAAGGTTCCGGGACTAGCGGAAACTCCTACGAGCAGTACTTC. Translating gives CASSQGSGTSGNSYEQYF.